The clone carrying this TCR beta chain has a handful of counts. This sample is part of a study of blood T cell repertoires in COVID-19. In the study's own analysis: Estimation of nucleated cell counts was performed using reference gene primer amplification. Clones were read by immunoSEQ multiplex PCR, and TCRdb kept only the in-frame ones, dropping some. V and J calls and clone size are as listed in that table; D and trimming were resolved from the DNA. Here the sample spans about 280,000 clones, 89% being singletons. CDR3 size: 14 residues. Trimming took 1 base from V and 7 from J, leaving 14 bases between them. CDR1 is LNHDA and CDR2 is SQIVND in the germline V gene (reference sequence).

V gene TRBV19 combines with J gene TRBJ2-7; D perhaps matches TRBD2 (6 bases). Material for sequencing was peripheral blood. This TCR was recovered from a woman in her 30s with COVID-19, enrolled during active disease. CDR3 sequence reads: CASSIGAGPGEQYF. The CDR3 DNA is TGTGCCAGTAGTATAGGAGCGGGCCCGGGGGAGCAGTACTTC. The full variable domain, with the rest looked up from reference TRBV19 and TRBJ2-7, is DGGITQSPKYLFRKEGQNVTLSCEQNLNHDAMYWYRQDPGQGLRLIYYSQIVNDFQKGDIAEGYSVSREKKESFPLTVTSAQKNPTAFYLCASSIGAGPGEQYFGPGTRLTVT.